The source of this T cell receptor beta chain is a study of relationships among human T cell subsets. The study's findings and limits: No significant subset differences appeared in V, D, J use, CDR3 length or N-additions. A couple of pan T samples were processed with pan B cells.

This clonotype came up a few times. The antigen remains undetermined. The CDR3 extends over 14 amino acids. V lost 1 base to trimming and J lost 5 bases, with 12 bases between them. Germline V gene sequence: CDR1 MGHRA, CDR2 YSYEKL. From mRNA, alpha and beta CDR3 regions were amplified using semiquantitative ARM-PCR. In ARM-PCR, communal superprimers followed tagged nested gene-specific primers for exponential amplification. Before the second round, exonuclease removed the nested primers. TCRdb re-derived calls from the multiplex PCR reads in MiXCR, one entry per CDR3 protein. The sample yields some 4,600 distinct CDR3 sequences, 78% seen once.

Sequencing used total T cells sorted from blood. The TCR originated in a man aged 35 to 55 in good health. The chain carries TRBV4-1 and TRBJ2-7, with D unclear. CDR3 protein: CASSQVATVDEQYF. In DNA form, the CDR3 reads TGCGCCAGCAGCCAAGTTGCCACAGTTGACGAGCAGTACTTC.